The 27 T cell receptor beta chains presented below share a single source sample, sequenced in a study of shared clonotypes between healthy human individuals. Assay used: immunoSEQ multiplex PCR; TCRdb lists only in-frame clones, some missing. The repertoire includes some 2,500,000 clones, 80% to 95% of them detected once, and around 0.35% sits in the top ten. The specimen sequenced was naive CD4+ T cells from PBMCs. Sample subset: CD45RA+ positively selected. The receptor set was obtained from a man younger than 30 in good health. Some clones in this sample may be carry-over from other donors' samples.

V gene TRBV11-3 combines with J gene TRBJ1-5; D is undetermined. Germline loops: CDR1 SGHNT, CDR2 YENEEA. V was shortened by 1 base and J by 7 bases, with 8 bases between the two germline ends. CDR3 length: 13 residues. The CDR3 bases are TGTGCCAGCAGCTTAGGGCCCGGGCAGCCCCAGCATTTT. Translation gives CASSLGPGQPQHF.

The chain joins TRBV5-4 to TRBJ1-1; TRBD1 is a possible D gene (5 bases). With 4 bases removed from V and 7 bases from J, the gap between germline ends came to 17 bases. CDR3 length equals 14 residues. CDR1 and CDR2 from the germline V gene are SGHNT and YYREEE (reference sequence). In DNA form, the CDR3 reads TGTGCCAGCAGCCCGGGGGGGACTGTCCATGAAGCTTTCTTT. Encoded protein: CASSPGGTVHEAFF.

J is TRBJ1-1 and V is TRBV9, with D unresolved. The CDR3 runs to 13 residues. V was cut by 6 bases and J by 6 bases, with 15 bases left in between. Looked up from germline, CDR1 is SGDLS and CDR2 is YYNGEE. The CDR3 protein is CASTPGSWAEAFF. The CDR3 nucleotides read TGTGCCAGCACCCCGGGGAGTTGGGCTGAAGCTTTCTTT.

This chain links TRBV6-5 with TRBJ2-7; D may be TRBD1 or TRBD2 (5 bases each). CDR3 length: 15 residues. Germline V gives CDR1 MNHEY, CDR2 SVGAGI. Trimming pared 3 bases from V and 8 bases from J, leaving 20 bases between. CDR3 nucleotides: TGTGCCAGCAGTTATGGTTCCCACACCCAGGGACAGCAGTACTTC. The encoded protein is CASSYGSHTQGQQYF.

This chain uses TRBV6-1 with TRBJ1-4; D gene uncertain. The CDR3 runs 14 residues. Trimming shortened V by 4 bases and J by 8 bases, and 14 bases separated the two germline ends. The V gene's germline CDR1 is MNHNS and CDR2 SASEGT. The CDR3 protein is CASSVPILGEKLFF. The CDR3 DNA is TGTGCCAGCAGTGTTCCTATTTTAGGGGAAAAACTGTTTTTT.

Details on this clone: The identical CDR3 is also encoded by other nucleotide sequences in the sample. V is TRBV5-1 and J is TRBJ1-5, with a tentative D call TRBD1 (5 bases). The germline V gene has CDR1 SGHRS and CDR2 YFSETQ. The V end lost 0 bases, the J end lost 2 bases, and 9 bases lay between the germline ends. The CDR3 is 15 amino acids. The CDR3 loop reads CASSLASGGNQPQHF. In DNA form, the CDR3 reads TGCGCCAGCAGCTTGGCCTCGGGGGGCAATCAGCCCCAGCATTTT.

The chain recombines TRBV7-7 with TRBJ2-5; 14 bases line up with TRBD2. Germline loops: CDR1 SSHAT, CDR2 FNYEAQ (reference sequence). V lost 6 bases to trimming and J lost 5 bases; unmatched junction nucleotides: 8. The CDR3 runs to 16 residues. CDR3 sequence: CASRRLAGGPGETQYF. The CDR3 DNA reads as TGTGCCAGCAGGCGACTAGCGGGAGGGCCTGGGGAGACCCAGTACTTC. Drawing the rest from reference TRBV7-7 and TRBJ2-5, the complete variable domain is GAGVSQSPRYKVTKRGQDVTLRCDPISSHATLYWYQQALGQGPEFLTYFNYEAQPDKSGLPSDRFSAERPEGSISTLTIQRTEQRDSAMYRCASRRLAGGPGETQYFGPGTRLLVL.

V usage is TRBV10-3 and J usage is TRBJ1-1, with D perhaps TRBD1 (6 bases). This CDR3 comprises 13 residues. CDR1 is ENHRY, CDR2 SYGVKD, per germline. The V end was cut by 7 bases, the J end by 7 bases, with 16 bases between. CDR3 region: CAITPTGSGEAFF. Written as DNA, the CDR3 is TGTGCCATCACCCCTACAGGGTCGGGTGAAGCTTTCTTT.

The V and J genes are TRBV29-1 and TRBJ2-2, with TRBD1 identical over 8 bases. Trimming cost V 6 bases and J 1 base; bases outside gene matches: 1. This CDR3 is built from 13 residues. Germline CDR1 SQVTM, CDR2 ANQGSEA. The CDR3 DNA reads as TGCAGCGTCGGGACAGGGAACACCGGGGAGCTGTTTTTT. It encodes CSVGTGNTGELFF.

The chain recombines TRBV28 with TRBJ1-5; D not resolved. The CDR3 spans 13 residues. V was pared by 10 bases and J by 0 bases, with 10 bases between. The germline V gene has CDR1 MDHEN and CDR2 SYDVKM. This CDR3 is CATPVFSNQPQHF. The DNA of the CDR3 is TGTGCCACCCCCGTCTTTAGCAATCAGCCCCAGCATTTT.

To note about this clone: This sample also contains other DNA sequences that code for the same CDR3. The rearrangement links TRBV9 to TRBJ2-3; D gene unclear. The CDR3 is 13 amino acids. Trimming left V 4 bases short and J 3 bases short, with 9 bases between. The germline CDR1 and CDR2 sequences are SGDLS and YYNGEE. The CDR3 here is CASSSPRTDTQYF. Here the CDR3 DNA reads TGTGCCAGCAGCTCACCGAGGACAGATACGCAGTATTTT.

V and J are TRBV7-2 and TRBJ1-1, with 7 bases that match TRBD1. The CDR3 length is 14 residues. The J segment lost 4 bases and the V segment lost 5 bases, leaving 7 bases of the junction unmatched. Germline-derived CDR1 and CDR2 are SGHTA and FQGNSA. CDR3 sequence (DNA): TGTGCCAGCAGCCCACAGACAGGGCCCACTGAAGCTTTCTTT. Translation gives CASSPQTGPTEAFF.

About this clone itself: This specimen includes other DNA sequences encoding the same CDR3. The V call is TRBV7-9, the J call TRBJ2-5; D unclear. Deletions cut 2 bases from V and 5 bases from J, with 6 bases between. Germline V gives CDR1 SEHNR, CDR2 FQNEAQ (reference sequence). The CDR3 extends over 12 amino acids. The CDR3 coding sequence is TGTGCCAGCAGCTTATTGGGGGAGACCCAGTACTTC. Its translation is CASSLLGETQYF.

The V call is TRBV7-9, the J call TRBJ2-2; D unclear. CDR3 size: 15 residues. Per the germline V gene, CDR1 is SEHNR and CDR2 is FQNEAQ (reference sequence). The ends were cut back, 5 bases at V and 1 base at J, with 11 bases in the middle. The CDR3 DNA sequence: TGTGCCAGCAGCGACCAGATGGGGAACACCGGGGAGCTGTTTTTT. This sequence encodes CASSDQMGNTGELFF.

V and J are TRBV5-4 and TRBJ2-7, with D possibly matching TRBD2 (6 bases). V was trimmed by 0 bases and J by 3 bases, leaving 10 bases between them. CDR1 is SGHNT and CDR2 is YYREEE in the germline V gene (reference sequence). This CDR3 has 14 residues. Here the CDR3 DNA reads TGTGCCAGCAGCTTGGGGGGGGAACACTACGAGCAGTACTTC. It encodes CASSLGGEHYEQYF. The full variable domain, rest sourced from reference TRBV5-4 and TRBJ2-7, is ETGVTQSPTHLIKTRGQQVTLRCSSQSGHNTVSWYQQALGQGPQFIFQYYREEENGRGNFPPRFSGLQFPNYSSELNVNALELDDSALYLCASSLGGEHYEQYFGPGTRLTVT.

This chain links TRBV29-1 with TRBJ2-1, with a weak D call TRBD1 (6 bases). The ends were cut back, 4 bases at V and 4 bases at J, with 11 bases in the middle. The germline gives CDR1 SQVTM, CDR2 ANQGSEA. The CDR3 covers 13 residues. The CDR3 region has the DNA TGCAGCGTTGCACAGGGTGTGTACAATGAGCAGTTCTTC. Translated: CSVAQGVYNEQFF.

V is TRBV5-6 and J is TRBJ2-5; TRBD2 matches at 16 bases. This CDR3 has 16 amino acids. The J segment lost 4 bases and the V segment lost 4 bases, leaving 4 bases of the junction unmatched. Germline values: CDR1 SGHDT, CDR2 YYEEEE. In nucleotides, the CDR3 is TGTGCCAGCAGCGCGGGACTAGCGGGAGGGGCAGAGACCCAGTACTTC. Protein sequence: CASSAGLAGGAETQYF.

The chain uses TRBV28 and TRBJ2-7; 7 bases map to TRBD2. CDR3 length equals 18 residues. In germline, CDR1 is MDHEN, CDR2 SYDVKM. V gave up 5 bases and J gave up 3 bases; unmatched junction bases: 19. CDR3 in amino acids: CASSPPPGAGKENYEQYF. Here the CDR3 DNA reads TGTGCCAGCAGTCCTCCTCCGGGAGCGGGGAAAGAAAACTACGAGCAGTACTTC.

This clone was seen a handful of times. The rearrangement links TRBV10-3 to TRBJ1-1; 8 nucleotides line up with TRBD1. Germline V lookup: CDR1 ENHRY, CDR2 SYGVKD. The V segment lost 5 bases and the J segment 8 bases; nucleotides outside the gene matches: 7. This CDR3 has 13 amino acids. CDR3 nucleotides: TGTGCCATCAGTCTAAGGGGACAGGCGGAAGCTTTCTTT. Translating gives CAISLRGQAEAFF.

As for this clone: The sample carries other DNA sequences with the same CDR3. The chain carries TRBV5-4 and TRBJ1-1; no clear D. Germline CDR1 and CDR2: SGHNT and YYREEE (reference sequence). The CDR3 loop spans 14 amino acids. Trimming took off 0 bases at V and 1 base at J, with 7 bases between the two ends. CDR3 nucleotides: TGTGCCAGCAGCTTGGGGCAGACGAACACTGAAGCTTTCTTT. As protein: CASSLGQTNTEAFF. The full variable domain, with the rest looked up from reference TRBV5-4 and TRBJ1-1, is ETGVTQSPTHLIKTRGQQVTLRCSSQSGHNTVSWYQQALGQGPQFIFQYYREEENGRGNFPPRFSGLQFPNYSSELNVNALELDDSALYLCASSLGQTNTEAFFGQGTRLTVV.

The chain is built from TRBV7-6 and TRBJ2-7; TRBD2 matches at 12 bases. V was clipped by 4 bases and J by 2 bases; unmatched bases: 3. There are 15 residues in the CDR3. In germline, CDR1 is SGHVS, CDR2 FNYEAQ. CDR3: CASSSWTSGAYEQYF. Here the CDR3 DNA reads TGTGCCAGCAGCTCCTGGACTAGCGGGGCCTACGAGCAGTACTTC.

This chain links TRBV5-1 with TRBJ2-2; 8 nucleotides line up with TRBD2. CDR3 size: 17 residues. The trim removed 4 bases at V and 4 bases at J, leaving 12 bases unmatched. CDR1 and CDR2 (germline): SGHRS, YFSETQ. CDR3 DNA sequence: TGCGCCAGCAGCACGTTAGGGACTAGTCAGGCCACCGGGGAGCTGTTTTTT. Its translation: CASSTLGTSQATGELFF.

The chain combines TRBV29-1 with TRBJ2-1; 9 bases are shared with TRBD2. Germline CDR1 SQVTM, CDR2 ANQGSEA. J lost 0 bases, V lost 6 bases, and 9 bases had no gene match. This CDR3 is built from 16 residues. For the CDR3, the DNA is TGCAGCGTAACCGGGACTAGCCAGAGCTCCTACAATGAGCAGTTCTTC. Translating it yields CSVTGTSQSSYNEQFF.

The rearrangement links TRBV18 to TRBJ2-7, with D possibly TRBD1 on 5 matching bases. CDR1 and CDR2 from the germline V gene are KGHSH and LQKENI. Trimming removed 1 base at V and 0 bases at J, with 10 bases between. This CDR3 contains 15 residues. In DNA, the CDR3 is TGTGCCAGCTCACCACGGGAAGGGGCCTCCTACGAGCAGTACTTC. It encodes CASSPREGASYEQYF.

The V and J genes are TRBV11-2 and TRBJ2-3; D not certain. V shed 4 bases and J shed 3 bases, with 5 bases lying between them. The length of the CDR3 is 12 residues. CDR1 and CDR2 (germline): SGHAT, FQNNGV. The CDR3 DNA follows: TGTGCCAGCAGCTCGAGGACAGATACGCAGTATTTT. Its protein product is CASSSRTDTQYF.

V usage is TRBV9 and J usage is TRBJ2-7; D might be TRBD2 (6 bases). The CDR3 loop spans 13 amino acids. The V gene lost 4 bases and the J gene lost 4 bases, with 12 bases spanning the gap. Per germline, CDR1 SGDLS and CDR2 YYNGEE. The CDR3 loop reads CASSSHGGYEQYF. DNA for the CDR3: TGTGCCAGCAGCTCTCATGGGGGGTACGAGCAGTACTTC.

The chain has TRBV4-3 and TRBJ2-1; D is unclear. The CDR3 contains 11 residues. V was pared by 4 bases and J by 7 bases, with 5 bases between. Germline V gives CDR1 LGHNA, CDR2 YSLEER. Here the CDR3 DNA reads TGCGCCAGCAGCCGCGGTAATGAGCAGTTCTTC. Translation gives CASSRGNEQFF.